What follows are 3 T cell receptor beta chains derived from one specimen sequenced in a study of molecular identifiers for immune sequencing clone quantification. From the PCR reads, TCRdb called clonotypes with MiXCR, one entry per CDR3 protein. The table records a few hundred thousand distinct CDR3 sequences, 20% to 25% of them present only once. The sequencing sample was made of naive CD8+ T cells from blood, with Jurkat cell RNA spiked in. Subset defined: FACS-sorted CD8+CD4-CCR7+CD45RA+ naive T cells. The receptor source for this set is a human donor in good health. Some libraries in this study had Jurkat cell RNA spiked in.

This clonotype was picked up many times. CDR3 nucleotides: TGTGCCAGCAGCCAAGATCCGATAGACGCTGAGACCCAGTACTTC. The encoded protein is CASSQDPIDAETQYF. The J gene is TRBJ2-5, the V gene TRBV4-2; D call uncertain. The CDR3 has 15 residues. The V end was cut by 0 bases, the J end by 5 bases, with 13 bases between. Germline loops: CDR1 LGHNA, CDR2 YNFKEQ.

V is TRBV7-9 and J is TRBJ2-7; D call uncertain. The CDR3 has 13 amino acids. Germline V lookup: CDR1 SEHNR, CDR2 FQNEAQ (reference sequence). The V end lost 1 base, the J end lost 3 bases, and 7 bases lay between the germline ends. In DNA form, the CDR3 reads TGTGCCAGCAGCTTAGTAGACGGCTACGAGCAGTACTTC. It is translated as CASSLVDGYEQYF.

The chain has TRBV12-3 or TRBV12-4 and TRBJ1-1; TRBD1 might be the D (6 bases). CDR3 length equals 14 residues. The V end was cut by 5 bases, the J end by 5 bases, with 15 bases between. CDR3 in DNA: TGTGCCAGCAGTCCTGACAGGATGGGAACTGAAGCTTTCTTT. Protein product: CASSPDRMGTEAFF.